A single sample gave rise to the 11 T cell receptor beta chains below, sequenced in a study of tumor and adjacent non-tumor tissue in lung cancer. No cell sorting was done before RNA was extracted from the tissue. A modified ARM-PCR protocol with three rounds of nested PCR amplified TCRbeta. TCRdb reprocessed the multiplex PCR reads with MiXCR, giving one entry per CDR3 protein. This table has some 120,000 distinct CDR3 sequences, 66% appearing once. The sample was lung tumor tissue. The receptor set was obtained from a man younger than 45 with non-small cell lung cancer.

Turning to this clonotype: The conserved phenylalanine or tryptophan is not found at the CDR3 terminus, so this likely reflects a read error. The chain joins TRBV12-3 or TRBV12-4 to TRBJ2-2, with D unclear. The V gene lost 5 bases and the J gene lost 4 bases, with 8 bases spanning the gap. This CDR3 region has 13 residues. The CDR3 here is CASSLQITGELFI. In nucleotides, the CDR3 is TGTGCCAGCAGTCTACAGATCACCGGGGAGCTGTTTATT.

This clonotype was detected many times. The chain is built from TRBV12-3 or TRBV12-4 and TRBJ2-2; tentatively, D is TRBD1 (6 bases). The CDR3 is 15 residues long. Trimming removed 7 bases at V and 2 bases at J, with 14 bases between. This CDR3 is CASTLWGTNTGELFF. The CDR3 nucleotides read TGTGCCAGCACCCTCTGGGGGACAAACACCGGGGAGCTGTTTTTT.

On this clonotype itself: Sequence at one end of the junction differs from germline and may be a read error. The CDR3 loop is CASSQEANGLTYEQYF. The DNA of the CDR3 is TGCGCCAGCAGCCAAGAAGCCAACGGGTTAACCTACGAGCAGTATTTC. The chain is built from TRBV4-1 and TRBJ2-7; no reliable D call. Germline CDR1 reads MGHRA; CDR2 reads YSYEKL. CDR3 length: 16 amino acids.

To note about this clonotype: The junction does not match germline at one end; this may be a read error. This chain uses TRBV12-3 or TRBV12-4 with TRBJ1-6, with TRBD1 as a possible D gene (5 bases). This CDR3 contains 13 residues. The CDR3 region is CTSSWDDNSPLQF. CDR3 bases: TGTACCAGCAGTTGGGACGATAATTCACCCCTCCAGTTT.

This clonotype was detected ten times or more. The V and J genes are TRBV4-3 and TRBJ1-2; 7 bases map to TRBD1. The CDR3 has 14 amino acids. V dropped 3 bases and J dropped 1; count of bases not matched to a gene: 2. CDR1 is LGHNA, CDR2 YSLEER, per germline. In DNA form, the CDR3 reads TGCGCCAGCAGCCATGACAGGGTTAACTATGGCTACACCTTC. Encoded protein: CASSHDRVNYGYTF.

CDR3 in amino acids: CNTRAYYNEQFF. The CDR3, as DNA: TGCAACACTAGGGCCTACTACAATGAGCAGTTCTTC. The chain employs TRBV29-1 and TRBJ2-1; TRBD2 is a possible D gene (5 bases). Germline CDR1 reads SQVTM; CDR2 reads ANQGSEA. This CDR3 region has 12 residues.

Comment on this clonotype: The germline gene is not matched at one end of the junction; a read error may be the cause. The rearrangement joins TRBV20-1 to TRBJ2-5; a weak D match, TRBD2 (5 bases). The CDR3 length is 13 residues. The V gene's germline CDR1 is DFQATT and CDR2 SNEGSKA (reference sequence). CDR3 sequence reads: CSTRGGYQETQYF. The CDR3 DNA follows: TGCAGTACTAGAGGCGGGTACCAAGAGACCCAGTACTTC.

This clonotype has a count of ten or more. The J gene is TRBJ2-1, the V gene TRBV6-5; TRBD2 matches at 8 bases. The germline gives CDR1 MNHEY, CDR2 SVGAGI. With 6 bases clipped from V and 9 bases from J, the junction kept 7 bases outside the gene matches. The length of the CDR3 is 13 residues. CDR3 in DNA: TGTGCCAGCAGAGGGACTAGAGGAGGTGAGCAGTTCTTC. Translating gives CASRGTRGGEQFF.

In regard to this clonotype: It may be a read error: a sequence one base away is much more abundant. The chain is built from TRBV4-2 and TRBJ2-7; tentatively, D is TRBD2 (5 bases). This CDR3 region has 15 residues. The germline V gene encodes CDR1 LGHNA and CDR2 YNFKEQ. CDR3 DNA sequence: TGTACCAGCAGCCAAGGTGCCACCGGGGCCTACGAGCAGTACTTC. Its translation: CTSSQGATGAYEQYF.

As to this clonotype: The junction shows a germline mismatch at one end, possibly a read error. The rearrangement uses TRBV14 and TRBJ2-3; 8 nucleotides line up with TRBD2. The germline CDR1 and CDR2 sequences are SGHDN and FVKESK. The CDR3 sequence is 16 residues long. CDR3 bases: TGTGTCAGCAGCCAAGTGGACGGGGGGGCTACAGATACGCAGTATTTT. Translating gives CVSSQVDGGATDTQYF.

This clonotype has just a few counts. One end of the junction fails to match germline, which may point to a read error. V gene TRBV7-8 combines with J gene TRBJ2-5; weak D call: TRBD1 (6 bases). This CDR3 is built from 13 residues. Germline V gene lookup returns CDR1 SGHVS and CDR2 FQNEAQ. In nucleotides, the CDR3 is TGTGCCGGCAGCGTTGACAGGCAAGAGACCCAGTACTTC. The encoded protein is CAGSVDRQETQYF.